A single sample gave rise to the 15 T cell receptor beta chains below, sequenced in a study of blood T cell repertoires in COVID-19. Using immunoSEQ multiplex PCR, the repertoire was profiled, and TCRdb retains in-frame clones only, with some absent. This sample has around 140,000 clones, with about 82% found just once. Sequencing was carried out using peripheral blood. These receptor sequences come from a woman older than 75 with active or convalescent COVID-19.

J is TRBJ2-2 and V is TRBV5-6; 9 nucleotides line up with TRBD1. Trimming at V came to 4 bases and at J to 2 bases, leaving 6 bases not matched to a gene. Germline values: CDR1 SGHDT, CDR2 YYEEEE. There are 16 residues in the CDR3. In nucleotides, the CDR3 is TGTGCCAGCAGCCGTACAGGGGGCGCCAACACCGGGGAGCTGTTTTTT. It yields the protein CASSRTGGANTGELFF. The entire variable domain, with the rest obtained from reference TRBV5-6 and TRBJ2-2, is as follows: DAGVTQSPTHLIKTRGQQVTLRCSPKSGHDTVSWYQQALGQGPQFIFQYYEEEERQRGNFPDRFSGHQFPNYSSELNVNALLLGDSALYLCASSRTGGANTGELFFGEGSRLTVL.

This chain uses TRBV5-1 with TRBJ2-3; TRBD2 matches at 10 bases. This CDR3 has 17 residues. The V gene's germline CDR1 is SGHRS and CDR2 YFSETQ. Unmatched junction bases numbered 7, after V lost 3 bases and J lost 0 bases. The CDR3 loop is CASSWLGTSVSTDTQYF. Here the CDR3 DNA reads TGCGCCAGCAGCTGGCTTGGGACTAGCGTGAGCACAGATACGCAGTATTTT.

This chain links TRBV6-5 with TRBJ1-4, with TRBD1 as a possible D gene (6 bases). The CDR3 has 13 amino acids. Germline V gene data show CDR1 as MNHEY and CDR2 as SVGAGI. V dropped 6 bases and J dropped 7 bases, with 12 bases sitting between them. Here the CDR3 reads CASRQGSREKLFF. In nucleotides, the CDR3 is TGTGCCAGCAGACAGGGTTCGCGTGAAAAACTGTTTTTT.

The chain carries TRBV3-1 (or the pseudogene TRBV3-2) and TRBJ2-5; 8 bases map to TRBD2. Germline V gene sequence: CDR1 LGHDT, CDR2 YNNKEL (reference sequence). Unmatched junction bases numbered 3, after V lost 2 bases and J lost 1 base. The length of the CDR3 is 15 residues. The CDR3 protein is CASSQWAGGQETQYF. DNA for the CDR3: TGTGCCAGCAGCCAATGGGCGGGGGGCCAAGAGACCCAGTACTTC.

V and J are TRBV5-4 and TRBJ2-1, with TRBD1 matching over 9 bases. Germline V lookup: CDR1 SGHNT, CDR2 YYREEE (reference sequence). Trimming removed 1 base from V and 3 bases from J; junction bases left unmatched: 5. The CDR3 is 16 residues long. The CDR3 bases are TGTGCCAGCAGCTTGTTACAGGGGGCAGGCTACAATGAGCAGTTCTTC. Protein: CASSLLQGAGYNEQFF.

The CDR3 DNA reads TGTGCCAGCTCACCGAGACAGGGGGTACTGGAGACCCAGTACTTC. Its translation is CASSPRQGVLETQYF. The V and J genes are TRBV18 and TRBJ2-5, with 9 bases matching TRBD1. The junction had 7 bases not matched to a gene; V was cut back by 3 bases and J by 5 bases. Germline V CDR1 and CDR2: KGHSH, LQKENI. The CDR3 has 15 residues.

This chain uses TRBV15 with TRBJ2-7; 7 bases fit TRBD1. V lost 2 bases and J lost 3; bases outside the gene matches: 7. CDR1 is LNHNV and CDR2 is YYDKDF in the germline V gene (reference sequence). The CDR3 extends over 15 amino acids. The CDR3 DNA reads TGTGCCACCAGCAGACGCGCCGGGACAGTCTACGAGCAGTACTTC. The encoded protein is CATSRRAGTVYEQYF.

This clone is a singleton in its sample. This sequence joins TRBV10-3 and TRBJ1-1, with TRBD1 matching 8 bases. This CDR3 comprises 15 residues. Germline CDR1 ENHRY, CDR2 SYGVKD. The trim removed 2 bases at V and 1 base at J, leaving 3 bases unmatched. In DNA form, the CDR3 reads TGTGCCATCAGTGAGGAGGGGACAGGGAACACTGAAGCTTTCTTT. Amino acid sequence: CAISEEGTGNTEAFF.

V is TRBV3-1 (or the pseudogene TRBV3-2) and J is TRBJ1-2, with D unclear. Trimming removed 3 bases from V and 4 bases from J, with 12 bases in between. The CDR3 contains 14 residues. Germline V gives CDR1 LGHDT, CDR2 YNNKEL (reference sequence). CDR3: CASSQRRGSYGYTF. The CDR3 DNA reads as TGTGCCAGCAGCCAGAGGCGCGGGAGCTATGGCTACACCTTC.

CDR3 coding DNA: TGTGCCAGCAGCAACAGGGGGCGGATGGATGAAAAACTGTTTTTT. Translation: CASSNRGRMDEKLFF. The V and J genes are TRBV28 and TRBJ1-4; 9 nucleotides line up with TRBD1. CDR3 length equals 15 residues. Germline V gives CDR1 MDHEN, CDR2 SYDVKM. With 6 bases clipped from V and 6 bases from J, the junction kept 8 bases outside the gene matches.

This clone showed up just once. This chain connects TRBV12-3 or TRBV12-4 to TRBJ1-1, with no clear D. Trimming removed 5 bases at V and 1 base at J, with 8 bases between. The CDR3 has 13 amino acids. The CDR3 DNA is TGTGCCAGCAGTCGAAGGAGGAACACTGAAGCTTTCTTT. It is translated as CASSRRRNTEAFF.

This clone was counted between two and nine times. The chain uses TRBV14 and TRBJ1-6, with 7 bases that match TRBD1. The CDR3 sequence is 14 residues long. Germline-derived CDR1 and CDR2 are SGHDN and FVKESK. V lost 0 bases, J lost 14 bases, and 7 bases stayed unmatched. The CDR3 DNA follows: TGTGCCAGCAGCCAAGATCTTAGGGACAGAGCCCTCCACTTT. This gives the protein CASSQDLRDRALHF. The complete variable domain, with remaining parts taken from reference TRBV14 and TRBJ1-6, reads EAGVTQFPSHSVIEKGQTVTLRCDPISGHDNLYWYRRVMGKEIKFLLHFVKESKQDESGMPNNRFLAERTGGTYSTLKVQPAELEDSGVYFCASSQDLRDRALHFGNGTRLTVT.

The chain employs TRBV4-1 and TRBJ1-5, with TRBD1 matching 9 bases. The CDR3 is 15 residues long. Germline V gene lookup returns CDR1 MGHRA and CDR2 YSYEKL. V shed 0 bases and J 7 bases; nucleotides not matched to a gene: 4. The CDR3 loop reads CASSQEGQGGQPQHF. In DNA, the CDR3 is TGCGCCAGCAGCCAAGAGGGACAGGGAGGGCAGCCCCAGCATTTT.

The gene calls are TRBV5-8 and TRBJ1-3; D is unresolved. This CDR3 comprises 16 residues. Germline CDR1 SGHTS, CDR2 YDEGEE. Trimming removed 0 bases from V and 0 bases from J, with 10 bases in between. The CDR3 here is CASSLGALSSGNTIYF. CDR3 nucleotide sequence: TGTGCCAGCAGCTTGGGGGCCCTGAGCTCTGGAAACACCATATATTTT.

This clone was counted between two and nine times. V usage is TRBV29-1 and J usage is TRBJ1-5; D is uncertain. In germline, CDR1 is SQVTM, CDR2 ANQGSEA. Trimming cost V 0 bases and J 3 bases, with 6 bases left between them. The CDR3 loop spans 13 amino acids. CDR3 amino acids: CSVEDGINQPQHF. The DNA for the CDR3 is TGCAGCGTTGAAGACGGTATCAATCAGCCCCAGCATTTT. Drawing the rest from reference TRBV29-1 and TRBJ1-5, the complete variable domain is SAVISQKPSRDICQRGTSLTIQCQVDSQVTMMFWYRQQPGQSLTLIATANQGSEATYESGFVIDKFPISRPNLTFSTLTVSNMSPEDSSIYLCSVEDGINQPQHFGDGTRLSIL.